Listed below are T cell receptor beta chains from one sample, sequenced in a study of shared clonotypes between healthy human individuals. The method was immunoSEQ multiplex PCR; TCRdb's version includes in-frame clones alone and lacks a portion of them. The sample has hundreds of thousands of clones; around two thirds are singletons. The sequenced sample was memory CD4+ T cells sorted from blood. The receptor set was obtained from a woman aged 30 to 39 in good health. The CDR3 runs from the conserved cysteine through the conserved F or W. A D gene is named only where the DNA matches it firmly. Clone size, where shown, is once, few, many, or a class for clones that have expanded.

d_gene,abundance,j_gene,v_gene,CDR3nt,CDR3aa
-,-,TRBJ2-1,TRBV7-2,TGTGCCAGCAGCTTTGACGGGGTCTACAATGAGCAGTTCTTC,CASSFDGVYNEQFF
TRBD1,-,TRBJ2-2,TRBV5-1,TGCGCCACCTCGACAGGGGAAGACACCGGGGAGCTGTTTTTT,CATSTGEDTGELFF
-,-,TRBJ2-7,TRBV5-1,TGCGCCAGCAGCTCAGGGGCCCTGGGTTACGAGCAGTACTTC,CASSSGALGYEQYF
-,-,TRBJ1-4,TRBV11-2,TGTGCCAGCAGCAAACAGGACAGAGTTAATGAAAAACTGTTTTTT,CASSKQDRVNEKLFF
TRBD2,-,TRBJ2-7,TRBV6-5,TGTGCCAGCCGGACTAGCAGTGGTGAGCAGTACTTC,CASRTSSGEQYF
TRBD1,-,TRBJ1-4,TRBV19,TGTGCCAGTAGTAGCCCGGGACAGGACGGAAAACTGTTTTTT,CASSSPGQDGKLFF
TRBD2,-,TRBJ2-1,TRBV7-6,TGTGCCAGCAGCTTAACTCTAGCGGGCGGATACAATGAGCAGTTCTTC,CASSLTLAGGYNEQFF
TRBD1,-,TRBJ1-5,TRBV7-9,TGTGCCAGCAGCTCGACAGGGGTTCAGCCCCAGCATTTT,CASSSTGVQPQHF
-,-,TRBJ2-5,TRBV28,TGTGCCAGCAGTTCCGGGCCGTTGTACCAAGAGACCCAGTACTTC,CASSSGPLYQETQYF
TRBD1,-,TRBJ1-2,TRBV27,TGTGCCAGCAGAACCGGGACAGGGGAGAACTATGGCTACACCTTC,CASRTGTGENYGYTF
-,-,TRBJ2-3,TRBV28,TGTGCCAGCAGTCTCCGAGAACCAGATACGCAGTATTTT,CASSLREPDTQYF
TRBD2,-,TRBJ2-1,TRBV6-5,TGTGCCAGCAGTGTGACTAGCGGGTCCCACAATGAGCAGTTCTTC,CASSVTSGSHNEQFF
-,-,TRBJ2-2,TRBV7-6,TGTGCCAGCAGCTTAAGGCAGGGCACCGGGGAGCTGTTTTTT,CASSLRQGTGELFF
-,-,TRBJ2-3,TRBV2,TGTGCCAGCAGTTCCCGACTTACGACAGATACGCAGTATTTT,CASSSRLTTDTQYF
-,-,TRBJ1-5,TRBV6-6,TGTGCCAGTCGAAAAGCCGACAATCAGCCCCAGCATTTT,CASRKADNQPQHF
-,few,TRBJ2-1,TRBV9,TGTGCCAGCAGCGTATTTTCACGTTCTAGCGTGGGGAACTACAATGAGCAGTTCTTC,CASSVFSRSSVGNYNEQFF
TRBD2,-,TRBJ2-1,TRBV2,TGTGCCAGCAGGGCGGGAGGCATGAGCTCCTACAATGAGCAGTTCTTC,CASRAGGMSSYNEQFF
TRBD2,-,TRBJ2-3,TRBV29-1,TGCAGCGTTCAGGCGGGAGGGGGTACAGATACGCAGTATTTT,CSVQAGGGTDTQYF
-,-,TRBJ2-2,TRBV7-9,TGTGCCAGCAGCTTAGGGGAGACCGGGGAGCTGTTTTTT,CASSLGETGELFF
TRBD1,-,TRBJ1-4,TRBV28,TGTGCCAGCAGTTCGGGACAGCCTGGGGGTGAAAAACTGTTTTTT,CASSSGQPGGEKLFF
-,-,TRBJ2-1,TRBV6-1,TGTGCCAGCAGTGAAACCGTGGGGGCGTCATACAATGAGCAGTTCTTC,CASSETVGASYNEQFF
-,once,TRBJ2-1,TRBV20-1,TGCAGTGCTAGATGGGGTGAGCAGTTCTTC,CSARWGEQFF
TRBD2,-,TRBJ2-7,TRBV5-6,TGTGCCAGCAGCTTGGGACCCCGTGGCGGGAGCTCCTACGAGCAGTACTTC,CASSLGPRGGSSYEQYF
TRBD2,-,TRBJ2-3,TRBV5-1,TGCGCCAGCGGGACTAGCGGGAAATCAGATACGCAGTATTTT,CASGTSGKSDTQYF
TRBD1,-,TRBJ2-5,TRBV19,TGTGCCAGTAGTCCCGGGACAGGGGGAAAAGAGACCCAGTACTTC,CASSPGTGGKETQYF
-,-,TRBJ1-2,TRBV4-1,TGCGCCAGCAGCCAAGACTGGCGCACGACAAGCTATGGCTACACCTTC,CASSQDWRTTSYGYTF
TRBD1,-,TRBJ1-2,TRBV19,TGTGCCAGTAGTCGACAGGGGTGGAATGGCTACACCTTC,CASSRQGWNGYTF
-,-,TRBJ2-3,TRBV5-1,TGCGCCAGCAGCTTCACGGTGGGATCGGGCGAGGAGAATTTT,CASSFTVGSGEENF
TRBD1,many,TRBJ2-3,TRBV5-1,TGCGCCAGCAGCTTGAACTTCGGACAGGGGGCTTTGAATACGCAGTATTTT,CASSLNFGQGALNTQYF
TRBD2,-,TRBJ2-1,TRBV10-3,TGTGCCATCAGGACTAGCGGAGGGAGGGGTACTAACAATGAGCAGTTCTTC,CAIRTSGGRGTNNEQFF
TRBD1,-,TRBJ2-2,TRBV4-1,TGCGCCAGCAGCCCGTTCGGACAGGGGGGACCCGGGGAGCTGTTTTTT,CASSPFGQGGPGELFF
-,-,TRBJ1-2,TRBV5-5,TGTGCCAGCAGCTTCTCCCTAGTTGGCTACACCTTC,CASSFSLVGYTF
TRBD2,-,TRBJ2-2,TRBV7-8,TGTGCCAGCAGCCGAGTGACTAGCGGCAGAGGGGACACCGGGGAGCTGTTTTTT,CASSRVTSGRGDTGELFF
-,few,TRBJ1-2,TRBV27,TGTGCCAGCAGTTCACTCCCCACGGGACACCGTCACTATGGCTACACCTTC,CASSSLPTGHRHYGYTF
TRBD1,-,TRBJ1-5,TRBV7-2,TGTGCCAGCAGCAGACAGGGTGGCAATCAGCCCCAGCATTTT,CASSRQGGNQPQHF
-,-,TRBJ1-5,TRBV5-6,TGTGCCAGCAGCTTAACAGGGACTAATCAGCCCCAGCATTTT,CASSLTGTNQPQHF
-,few,TRBJ2-7,TRBV11-2,TGTGCCAGCAGCTTAGCCCCTCAGGGCTACGAGCAGTACTTC,CASSLAPQGYEQYF
-,-,TRBJ2-7,TRBV29-1,TGCAGCGTTGAACTTAACTACGAGCAGTACTTC,CSVELNYEQYF
-,-,TRBJ1-4,TRBV7-2,TGTGCCAGCAGCTTAGTCCCGGGGGGGAGTGAAAAACTGTTTTTT,CASSLVPGGSEKLFF
TRBD2,once,TRBJ2-7,TRBV5-1,TGCGCCAGCACCCGTGAGACTAGCGGGGTGTTCGACGAGCAGTACTTC,CASTRETSGVFDEQYF
-,-,TRBJ2-7,TRBV13,TGTGCCAGCAGCTTACGGGGAGGCGAGCAGTACTTC,CASSLRGGEQYF